A selection of T cell receptor beta chains follows, all from one sample in a study of regulatory T cells in long-lasting Graves disease. In TCRdb, the multiplex PCR reads were re-called with MiXCR into one record per CDR3 protein. The table shows roughly 450,000 distinct CDR3 sequences, with about a fifth occurring only once. The input for sequencing was peripheral blood mononuclear cells (PBMCs), taken when the disease was refractory, from a patient treated with antithyroid drugs. These receptor sequences come from a female donor with Graves disease. Each CDR3 is given with its conserved first and last residue. The order of the fields is CDR3 length, J gene, V gene, D gene, clone size, CDR3 protein, CDR3 DNA. D genes are given only for firm matches. Clone size appears in some rows only: once, few, many, or a class for an expanded clone.

>14|TRBJ1-1|TRBV5-1|NA|many
CASSPGLMNTEAFF
TGCGCCAGCAGCCCTGGTCTGATGAACACTGAAGCTTTCTTT
>16|TRBJ1-2|TRBV27|TRBD1|many
CASSPWDRGVDYGYTF
TGTGCCAGCAGTCCGTGGGACAGGGGAGTTGACTATGGCTACACCTTC
>16|TRBJ2-7|TRBV5-1|TRBD1|NA
CASSLTGTGGFYEQYF
TGCGCCAGCAGCTTGACCGGGACAGGGGGCTTTTACGAGCAGTACTTC
>15|TRBJ1-1|TRBV6-2/TRBV6-3|NA|few
CASSYSSSLGTEAFF
TGTGCCAGCAGTTACTCGAGTAGTTTGGGGACTGAAGCTTTCTTT
>17|TRBJ1-4|TRBV6-5|NA|few
CASSYSGTSSAIEKLFF
TGTGCCAGCAGTTACTCTGGGACATCCTCTGCGATCGAAAAACTGTTTTTT
>13|TRBJ2-3|TRBV5-4|NA|NA
CASSARSGDTQYF
TGTGCCAGCAGCGCGCGTTCGGGAGATACGCAGTATTTT
>15|TRBJ2-3|TRBV11-2|NA|NA
CASTEQGTSTDTQYF
TGTGCCAGCACAGAACAGGGGACTAGCACAGATACGCAGTATTTT
>13|TRBJ1-6|TRBV7-2|TRBD1|many
CASTGQGNSPLHF
TGTGCCAGCACCGGACAGGGAAATTCACCCCTCCACTTT
>12|TRBJ2-5|TRBV6-2/TRBV6-3|NA|many
CASSPEGETQYF
TGTGCCAGCAGCCCGGAAGGGGAGACCCAGTACTTC
>15|TRBJ1-4|TRBV6-5|NA|many
CASSYSGDKNEKLFF
TGTGCCAGCAGTTACTCGGGGGACAAGAATGAAAAACTGTTTTTT